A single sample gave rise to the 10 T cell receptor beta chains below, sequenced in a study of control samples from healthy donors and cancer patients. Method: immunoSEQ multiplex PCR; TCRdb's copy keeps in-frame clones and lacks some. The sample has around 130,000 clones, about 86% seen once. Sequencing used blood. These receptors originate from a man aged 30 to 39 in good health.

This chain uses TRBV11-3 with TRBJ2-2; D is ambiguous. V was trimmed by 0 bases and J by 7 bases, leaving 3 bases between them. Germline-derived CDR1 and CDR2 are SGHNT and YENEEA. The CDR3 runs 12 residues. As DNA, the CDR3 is TGTGCCAGCAGCTTAGATGTCGGGGAGCTGTTTTTT. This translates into CASSLDVGELFF.

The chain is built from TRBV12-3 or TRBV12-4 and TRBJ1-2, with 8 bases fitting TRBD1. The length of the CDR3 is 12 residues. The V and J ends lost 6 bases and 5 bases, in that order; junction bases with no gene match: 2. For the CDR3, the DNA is TGTGCCAGCAGCAGACAGGGGTATGGCTACACCTTC. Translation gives CASSRQGYGYTF.

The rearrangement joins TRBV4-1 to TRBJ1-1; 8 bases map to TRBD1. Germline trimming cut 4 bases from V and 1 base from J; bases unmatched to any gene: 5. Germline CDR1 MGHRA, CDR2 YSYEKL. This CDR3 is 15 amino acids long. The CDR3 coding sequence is TGCGCCAGCAGCCTAGGGGGGACAGGGAACACTGAAGCTTTCTTT. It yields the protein CASSLGGTGNTEAFF.

The CDR3 sequence is CASSQGGTGGQWAYGYTF. CDR3 DNA: TGTGCCAGCAGCCAAGGGGGGACAGGGGGCCAGTGGGCTTATGGCTACACCTTC. V gene TRBV4-2 combines with J gene TRBJ1-2; TRBD1 matches at 12 bases. V was pared by 1 base and J by 5 bases, with 11 bases of the junction left unmatched. This CDR3 is built from 18 residues. Germline values: CDR1 LGHNA, CDR2 YNFKEQ.

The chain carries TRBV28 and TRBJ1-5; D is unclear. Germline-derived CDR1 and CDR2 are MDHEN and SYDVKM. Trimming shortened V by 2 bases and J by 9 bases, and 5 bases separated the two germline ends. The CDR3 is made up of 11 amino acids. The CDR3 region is CASSLGGPQHF. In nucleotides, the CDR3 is TGTGCCAGCAGTTTAGGTGGGCCCCAGCATTTT.

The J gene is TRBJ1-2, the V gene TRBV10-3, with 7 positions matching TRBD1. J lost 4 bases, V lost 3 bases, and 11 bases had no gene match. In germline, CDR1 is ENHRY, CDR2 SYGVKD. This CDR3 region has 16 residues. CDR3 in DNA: TGTGCCATCAGTGATTTAACAGGGGCGCGAACCTATGGCTACACCTTC. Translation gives CAISDLTGARTYGYTF.

The CDR3 loop reads CSVGLRETQYF. The DNA for the CDR3 is TGCAGCGTTGGACTCCGAGAGACCCAGTACTTC. V usage is TRBV29-1 and J usage is TRBJ2-5; no firm D call. Per the germline V gene, CDR1 is SQVTM and CDR2 is ANQGSEA. The germline V and J ends were trimmed by 4 bases and 4 bases, with 7 bases remaining between them. The CDR3 is 11 amino acids.

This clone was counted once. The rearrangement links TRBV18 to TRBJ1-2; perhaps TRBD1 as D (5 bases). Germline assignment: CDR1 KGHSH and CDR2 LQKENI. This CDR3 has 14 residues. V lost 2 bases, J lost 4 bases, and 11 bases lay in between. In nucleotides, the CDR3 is TGTGCCAGCTCACCATCAGGGATTGGCTATGGCTACACCTTC. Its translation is CASSPSGIGYGYTF.

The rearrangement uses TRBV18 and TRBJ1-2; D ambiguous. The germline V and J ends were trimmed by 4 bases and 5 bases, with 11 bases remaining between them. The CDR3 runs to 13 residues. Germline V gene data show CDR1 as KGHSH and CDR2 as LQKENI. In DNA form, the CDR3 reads TGTGCCAGCTCACTTGATAAGAGTTATGGCTACACCTTC. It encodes CASSLDKSYGYTF.

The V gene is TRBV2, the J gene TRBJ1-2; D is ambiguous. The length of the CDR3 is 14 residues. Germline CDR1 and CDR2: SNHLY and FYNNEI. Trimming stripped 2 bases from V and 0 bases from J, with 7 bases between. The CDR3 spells CASSELSSNYGYTF. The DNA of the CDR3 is TGTGCCAGCAGTGAACTTAGTTCTAACTATGGCTACACCTTC.